This T cell receptor (beta chain) was identified in a study of long-term antiretroviral therapy in people with HIV. This clone occurred once. Its specificity is not known. Study results and caveats: Post-ART samples showed increased diversity that remained below transplant donor control levels. Pre-ART-expanded clones dominated the repertoire at all time points.

Researchers secured at least one pre-ART and at least two post-ART PBMC samples from each donor. Running of the v3.0 immunoSEQ assay took place at survey level. The table came from immunoSEQ multiplex PCR; TCRdb's copy has only in-frame clones and leaves some out. The table shows 15,000 or so clones, with nearly 90% occurring only once. With V trimmed by 7 bases and J by 5 bases, 6 bases remained unmatched. There are 14 residues in the CDR3. The V gene's germline CDR1 is SGHRS and CDR2 YFSETQ. The chain uses TRBV5-1 and TRBJ2-1, with TRBD2 matching over 10 bases. This sequence originates from a man aged 40-49 years with HIV. Sequenced here: unsorted PBMCs, sampled 6.2 years after starting antiretroviral therapy. DNA of the CDR3: TGCGCCAGCCGGCGGACTAGCGGAAACAATGAGCAGTTCTTC. It encodes CASRRTSGNNEQFF.